This TCR beta chain was recorded in a study of blood T cell repertoires in COVID-19 (dated by TCRdb to 2019 to 2021). Study-wide context: The collaborator samples originated in the United States, Italy and Spain and spanned the acute and convalescent phases of COVID-19. The material from the prospective study consisted of cDNA or gDNA derived from T cells, B-cell-depleted T cells, or PBMCs. The dataset comprised deeply sampled blood TCRbeta repertoires from subjects exposed to, actively infected with, or recovered from COVID-19. The repertoires were released in a freely available public database meant as a resource for research on the immune response to SARS-CoV-2. The samples were drawn from two sources: the first 160 participants of the ongoing ImmuneRACE study, and 1,000 to 1,500 subjects contributed by 6 global collaborators. A de-identified subject ID, COVID-19 status, age in years and sex were almost always included in the sample metadata. HLA class I and class II types, where available, came from metadata supplied by the sample provider rather than from assay-based typing.

Results and caveats for the whole study, not just this receptor: Clinical and demographic metadata were provided uncurated, with the amount varying by source and participant.

CDR1 SGHRS and CDR2 YFSETQ were looked up in the germline V gene. The CDR3 contains 15 residues, cysteine and phenylalanine counted. Here the CDR3 DNA is all that survives: 45 bases in frame from base 1. V is shortened by 0 bases, J by 2 bases, and the region joining them spans 10 bases. As concerns this clone: Its antigen specificity is not known. One base away there is no much larger clone; base qualities are not given.

Each collaborating institution followed its own protocols to collect whole blood in K2EDTA tubes. For TCRbeta analysis, collaborator samples were shipped as frozen whole blood, as isolated PBMCs, or as DNA extracted from either sample type. The immunoSEQ Assay, a bias-controlled multiplex PCR, was used to amplify TCRbeta CDR3 regions from genomic DNA. As for the original processing: The number of nucleated cells in each sample was estimated from the amplification of reference gene primers within the assay. To quantify the absolute abundance of each unique TCRbeta CDR3 rearrangement, sequence reads were collapsed and filtered. For each sample, productive Simpson clonality was calculated as the square root of Simpson's diversity index over productive rearrangements. Here the immuneACCESS table is served through TCRdb, limited to in-frame sequences with V and J called. Missing clones are a known gap in these copies; in checked studies unresolved V genes cover under half, and the rest lacks a known reason. V, J and clone size are those of that table, while D and trimming were read from the DNA. This sample holds some 220,000 clones; roughly 81% were observed only once. 4% to 4.5% of the sample rests with the top ten.

The source material was peripheral blood. The chain uses TRBV5-1 and TRBJ2-3; the D gene is perhaps TRBD1, from 6 matching bases. This TCR derives from a man in his fifties or sixties with acute or convalescent COVID-19. For the CDR3, the sequence is CASSLEDRNTDTQYF. The sequenced DNA is TGCGCCAGCAGCTTGGAAGACAGGAACACAGATACGCAGTATTTT.